This TCR beta chain was retrieved from a study of regulatory T cells in long-lasting Graves disease. This clonotype has a count of ten or more. Time point meaning: persistent/refractory GD, antithyroid drugs over 5 years with positive TRAb. Following extraction of RNA from PBMCs, that RNA was used to make the TCR library. Arm-PCR with iRepertoire HTBI primers amplified the CDR3 regions for these TCR beta libraries. MiXCR, applied by TCRdb to the multiplex PCR reads, yields one record per CDR3 protein. The table records about 460,000 distinct CDR3 sequences, approximately 23% of them present only once. This CDR3 contains 14 residues. Germline V gene lookup returns CDR1 SGDLS and CDR2 YYNGEE. V lost 0 bases and J 2 bases, leaving 9 bases between the germline ends.

The sequencing used peripheral blood mononuclear cells (PBMCs), collected when the disease was refractory, from a patient treated with antithyroid drugs. The receptor was isolated from a female donor with Graves disease. The genes are TRBV9 and TRBJ2-7; D unresolved. The CDR3 DNA follows: TGTGCCAGCAGCGTAGGAGGTGGGCCCTACGAGCAGTACTTC. Its protein product is CASSVGGGPYEQYF. The full variable domain, with the rest looked up from reference TRBV9 and TRBJ2-7, is DSGVTQTPKHLITATGQRVTLRCSPRSGDLSVYWYQQSLDQGLQFLIQYYNGEERAKGNILERFSAQQFPDLHSELNLSSLELGDSALYFCASSVGGGPYEQYFGPGTRLTVT.